The TCR beta chain under discussion was sequenced for a study of T-cell memory formation after mild COVID-19. Germline loops: CDR1 SGHTA, CDR2 FQGNSA. The CDR3 has 17 residues. The V gene end was trimmed by 2 bases and the J gene end by 1 base; junction bases not matched to a gene: 9. In the case of this clonotype: Antigen unknown.

5'RACE with constant-segment primers yielded barcoded, UMI-tagged TCR alpha and TCR beta cDNA libraries. TCRdb used MiXCR to reprocess the 5' RACE reads, holding one entry per CDR3 protein. This repertoire shows about 430,000 distinct CDR3 sequences, more than 15% found once; its top ten account for 20% to 25%. Study-wide results and caveats: Clones that contracted clustered mainly in CM and EM if CD4+ and in EMRA if CD8+. Memory from before infection featured some responding clones, which suggests cross-reactive memory joined. Clones that shrank (day 15 to 85) were balanced CD4/CD8, whereas later expanders leaned CD4+.

Sequences were obtained from PBMCs or a T cell subset sorted from them (not recorded which). The chain joins TRBV7-2 to TRBJ2-5; 8 bases match TRBD1. This receptor was taken from a man aged 18 to 30 who had mild COVID-19 (a few samples of this study predate the infection). Cell type and time point are not known. The CDR3 bases are TGTGCCAGCAGCTTATGGCTTGACAGGGGATTCCAAGAGACCCAGTACTTC. This sequence encodes CASSLWLDRGFQETQYF.